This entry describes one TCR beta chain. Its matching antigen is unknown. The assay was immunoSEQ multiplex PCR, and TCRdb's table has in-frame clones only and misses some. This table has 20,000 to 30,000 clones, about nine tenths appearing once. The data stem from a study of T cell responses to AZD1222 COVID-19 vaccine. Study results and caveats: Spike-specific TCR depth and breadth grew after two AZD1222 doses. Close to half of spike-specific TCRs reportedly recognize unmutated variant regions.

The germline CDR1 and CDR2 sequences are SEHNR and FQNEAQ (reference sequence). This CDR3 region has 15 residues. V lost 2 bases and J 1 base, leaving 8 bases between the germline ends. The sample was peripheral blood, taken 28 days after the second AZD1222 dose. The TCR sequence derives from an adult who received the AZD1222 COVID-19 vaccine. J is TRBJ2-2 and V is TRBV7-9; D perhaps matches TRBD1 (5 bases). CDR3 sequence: CASSLTQGNTGELFF. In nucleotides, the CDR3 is TGTGCCAGCAGCTTAACGCAGGGGAACACCGGGGAGCTGTTTTTT.